The next 32 T cell receptor beta chains were all read from a single sample in a study of shared clonotypes between healthy human individuals. Measured with immunoSEQ multiplex PCR; TCRdb has only the in-frame clones, and not every one. The sample has some 1,400,000 clones, approximately 97% seen once. Sequences were obtained from naive CD4+ T cells sorted from blood. As for subset: CD45RA+ positively selected. The receptors here all came from a man in his thirties or forties in good health.

This rearrangement joins TRBV18 to TRBJ2-7, with 7 bases identical to TRBD1. The CDR3 spans 16 residues. V shed 1 base and J 0 bases; nucleotides not matched to a gene: 6. The germline V gene encodes CDR1 KGHSH and CDR2 LQKENI. In DNA, the CDR3 is TGTGCCAGCTCACCACAAACCGGGACAGCCTCCTACGAGCAGTACTTC. This translates into CASSPQTGTASYEQYF.

In its sample, this clone was seen a few times. The sample carries other DNA sequences with the same CDR3. The V gene is TRBV28, the J gene TRBJ1-1, with D uncertain. The CDR3 loop spans 13 amino acids. V was trimmed by 3 bases and J by 1 base, leaving 6 bases between them. Germline CDR1 MDHEN, CDR2 SYDVKM. This CDR3 reads CASSLLGNTEAFF. DNA for the CDR3: TGTGCCAGCAGTTTGTTGGGGAACACTGAAGCTTTCTTT.

This sequence joins TRBV5-5 and TRBJ2-2; 7 nucleotides agree with TRBD1. From germline, CDR1 is SGHKS and CDR2 YYEKEE (reference sequence). Germline trimming cut 0 bases from V and 1 base from J; bases unmatched to any gene: 0. The CDR3 contains 15 residues. The CDR3 protein is CASSLGTGNTGELFF. The CDR3 nucleotides are TGTGCCAGCAGCTTGGGGACAGGGAACACCGGGGAGCTGTTTTTT.

The chain uses TRBV10-2 and TRBJ2-2; no definite D call. Trimming took off 6 bases at V and 2 bases at J, with 7 bases between the two ends. This CDR3 region has 13 residues. Looked up from germline, CDR1 is WSHSY and CDR2 is SAAADI. The CDR3: CASRPRNTGELFF. CDR3 DNA sequence: TGCGCCAGCAGGCCGCGCAACACCGGGGAGCTGTTTTTT.

This sequence joins TRBV5-4 and TRBJ1-2; D gene unclear. CDR1 and CDR2 (germline): SGHNT, YYREEE (reference sequence). The CDR3 contains 13 residues. Trimming took 0 bases from V and 8 from J, leaving 11 bases between them. The CDR3 nucleotides are TGTGCCAGCAGCTTGGAGTCGGGCGGCGGCTACACCTTC. Its protein product is CASSLESGGGYTF.

This rearrangement joins TRBV6-4 to TRBJ2-2, with no clear D. Trimming left V 3 bases short and J 7 bases short, with 9 bases between. Per germline, CDR1 MRHNA and CDR2 SNTAGT. The CDR3 totals 13 residues. The CDR3 region has the DNA TGTGCCAGCAGTGAGGAAGGCTTCGGGGAGCTGTTTTTT. It is translated as CASSEEGFGELFF.

J is TRBJ2-5 and V is TRBV6-6, with 8 bases aligning to TRBD2. This CDR3 region has 14 residues. J lost 2 bases, V lost 6 bases, and 5 bases had no gene match. CDR1 is MNHNY, CDR2 SVGAGI, per germline (reference sequence). The CDR3 DNA reads as TGTGCCAGCAGACAGGGCGGGAGGCAAGAGACCCAGTACTTC. Encoded protein: CASRQGGRQETQYF.

This sequence joins TRBV15 and TRBJ2-2, with D possibly TRBD2 on 5 matching bases. This CDR3 has 13 residues. Looked up from germline, CDR1 is LNHNV and CDR2 is YYDKDF (reference sequence). V was cut by 5 bases and J by 8 bases, with 12 bases left in between. The CDR3 reads CATSPRDGGELFF. DNA of the CDR3: TGTGCCACCAGCCCGAGGGATGGAGGGGAGCTGTTTTTT. Full variable domain (rest looked up from reference TRBV15 and TRBJ2-2): DAMVIQNPRYQVTQFGKPVTLSCSQTLNHNVMYWYQQKSSQAPKLLFHYYDKDFNNEADTPDNFQSRRPNTSFCFLDIRSPGLGDTAMYLCATSPRDGGELFFGEGSRLTVL.

This clone was recorded a few times. The chain recombines TRBV25-1 with TRBJ1-4, with no clear D. V was shortened by 3 bases and J by 4 bases, with 9 bases between the two germline ends. From germline, CDR1 is MGHDK and CDR2 SYGVNS. This CDR3 spans 14 amino acids. CDR3 nucleotides: TGTGCCAGCAGTGATCTAGGGAATAATGAAAAACTGTTTTTT. Encoded protein: CASSDLGNNEKLFF.

V gene TRBV5-1 combines with J gene TRBJ1-1; maybe TRBD1 (6 bases). The CDR3 sequence is 16 residues long. Trimming took off 1 base at V and 5 bases at J, with 18 bases between the two ends. CDR1 and CDR2 (germline): SGHRS, YFSETQ. The CDR3 loop reads CASSLNLGGGGTEAFF. The CDR3 DNA reads TGCGCCAGCAGCTTGAATCTCGGAGGGGGTGGAACTGAAGCTTTCTTT.

V is TRBV5-6 and J is TRBJ2-6; the D gene is possibly TRBD2 (5 bases). Trimming pared 1 base from V and 0 bases from J, leaving 11 bases between. The CDR3 spans 17 residues. Per germline, CDR1 SGHDT and CDR2 YYEEEE. The CDR3 DNA reads TGTGCCAGCAGCTTGCTAGAGGGAACCTCTGGGGCCAACGTCCTGACTTTC. Its protein is CASSLLEGTSGANVLTF. The full variable domain, rest sourced from reference TRBV5-6 and TRBJ2-6, is DAGVTQSPTHLIKTRGQQVTLRCSPKSGHDTVSWYQQALGQGPQFIFQYYEEEERQRGNFPDRFSGHQFPNYSSELNVNALLLGDSALYLCASSLLEGTSGANVLTFGAGSRLTVL.

As to this clone: Other DNA sequences of this sample code for an identical CDR3. The chain links TRBV20-1 to TRBJ1-2; D not resolved. V was cut by 5 bases and J by 7 bases, with 8 bases left in between. In germline, CDR1 is DFQATT, CDR2 SNEGSKA (reference sequence). This CDR3 region has 10 residues. The CDR3 region has the DNA TGCAGTGCTCGGACGGTTGGCTACACCTTC. Amino acid sequence: CSARTVGYTF.

The rearrangement uses TRBV9 and TRBJ2-1; 10 bases match TRBD1. CDR1 and CDR2 from the germline V gene are SGDLS and YYNGEE. The ends lost 10 bases at V and 7 bases at J; junction bases unmatched: 8. This CDR3 is 13 amino acids long. The DNA of the CDR3 is TGTGCCTGCGGGGGACAGGGGAGTAATGAGCAGTTCTTC. It translates to CACGGQGSNEQFF.

The gene calls are TRBV16 and TRBJ1-4; no definite D call. V lost 0 bases, J lost 5 bases, and 10 bases lay in between. CDR1 and CDR2 from the germline V gene are KGHSY and FQNENV. The CDR3 is 15 amino acids. The CDR3 loop reads CASSQSFRRNEKLFF. In DNA form, the CDR3 reads TGTGCCAGCAGCCAATCTTTCCGAAGAAATGAAAAACTGTTTTTT. The variable domain in full, with the rest retrieved from reference TRBV16 and TRBJ1-4, is GEEVAQTPKHLVRGEGQKAKLYCAPIKGHSYVFWYQQVLKNEFKFLISFQNENVFDETGMPKERFSAKCLPNSPCSLEIQATKLEDSAVYFCASSQSFRRNEKLFFGSGTQLSVL.

The V and J genes are TRBV5-6 and TRBJ2-1; 11 bases map to TRBD2. This CDR3 has 17 amino acids. With V trimmed by 4 bases and J by 3 bases, 9 bases remained unmatched. CDR1 and CDR2 from the germline V gene are SGHDT and YYEEEE. This chain's CDR3 is CASSKGLAADLYNEQFF. CDR3 in DNA: TGTGCCAGCAGCAAGGGACTAGCGGCAGACCTCTACAATGAGCAGTTCTTC.

The chain carries TRBV9 and TRBJ2-1; 9 bases agree with TRBD2. This CDR3 comprises 14 residues. Germline values: CDR1 SGDLS, CDR2 YYNGEE. V gave up 5 bases and J gave up 4 bases; unmatched junction bases: 4. The CDR3 spells CASSLSGGYNEQFF. The CDR3 DNA reads TGTGCCAGCAGTCTTAGCGGGGGTTACAATGAGCAGTTCTTC.

A note on this clone: The same CDR3 arises from other DNA sequences in this sample as well. This chain connects TRBV7-9 to TRBJ2-5; 7 bases are a match to TRBD2. The CDR3 is 13 amino acids. Trimming took 5 bases from V and 4 from J; bases not matched to a gene: 4. The germline V gene has CDR1 SEHNR and CDR2 FQNEAQ (reference sequence). The CDR3 protein is CASSRAGVETQYF. CDR3 DNA: TGTGCCAGCAGCCGGGCGGGAGTAGAGACCCAGTACTTC.

The V and J genes are TRBV5-6 and TRBJ2-7, with 7 nucleotides matching TRBD1. Germline values: CDR1 SGHDT, CDR2 YYEEEE. The ends lost 2 bases at V and 2 bases at J; junction bases unmatched: 4. The CDR3 runs to 14 residues. CDR3: CASSLPGTAYEQYF. The CDR3 bases are TGTGCCAGCAGCTTACCCGGGACAGCCTACGAGCAGTACTTC.

The V gene is TRBV18, the J gene TRBJ2-4; TRBD1 or TRBD2 may be the D gene (6 bases each). Between the trimmed V and J ends, which lost 2 bases and 7 bases, there was a span of 12 bases. The CDR3 is 14 residues long. Germline lookup yields CDR1 KGHSH and CDR2 LQKENI. CDR3 DNA sequence: TGTGCCAGCTCACCATCGGGGGCATCGAACATTCAGTACTTC. This gives the protein CASSPSGASNIQYF.

V gene TRBV25-1 combines with J gene TRBJ1-1; tentatively, D is TRBD1 (5 bases). Germline CDR1 reads MGHDK; CDR2 reads SYGVNS. V was trimmed by 4 bases and J by 0 bases, leaving 12 bases between them. CDR3 length: 15 amino acids. The CDR3 coding sequence is TGTGCCAGCAGTGTAGACAGACTAATGAACACTGAAGCTTTCTTT. It yields the protein CASSVDRLMNTEAFF.

V is TRBV29-1 and J is TRBJ2-5; TRBD2 matches 8 bases. The J segment lost 5 bases and the V segment lost 7 bases, leaving 6 bases of the junction unmatched. This CDR3 comprises 12 residues. Per the germline V gene, CDR1 is SQVTM and CDR2 is ANQGSEA. The CDR3 DNA sequence: TGCAGCGGGCAAGCGGGAGAGGAGACCCAGTACTTC. Translation gives CSGQAGEETQYF. The full variable domain, its missing parts supplied by reference TRBV29-1 and TRBJ2-5, is SAVISQKPSRDICQRGTSLTIQCQVDSQVTMMFWYRQQPGQSLTLIATANQGSEATYESGFVIDKFPISRPNLTFSTLTVSNMSPEDSSIYLCSGQAGEETQYFGPGTRLLVL.

The gene calls are TRBV5-6 and TRBJ2-7; 10 nucleotides align to TRBD2. V shed 4 bases, J shed 2 bases, and the junction held 6 bases outside the gene matches. The CDR3 is 15 amino acids. Germline values: CDR1 SGHDT, CDR2 YYEEEE. The CDR3 here is CASSPLAGEPYEQYF. CDR3 nucleotide sequence: TGTGCCAGCAGCCCTCTAGCGGGAGAACCCTACGAGCAGTACTTC.

This chain links TRBV5-1 with TRBJ2-5; 7 bases agree with TRBD1. V was pared by 3 bases and J by 5 bases, with 7 bases of the junction left unmatched. The CDR3 runs to 14 residues. Per the germline V gene, CDR1 is SGHRS and CDR2 is YFSETQ. CDR3 loop: CASSSGTARETQYF. DNA for the CDR3: TGCGCCAGCAGCTCCGGGACAGCTCGCGAGACCCAGTACTTC.

The chain recombines TRBV5-4 with TRBJ2-5; maybe TRBD1 (6 bases). V was trimmed by 3 bases and J by 2 bases, leaving 8 bases between them. CDR1 is SGHNT, CDR2 YYREEE, per germline (reference sequence). The CDR3 length is 13 residues. CDR3 DNA sequence: TGTGCCAGCAGCTGGACAGCGCAAGAGACCCAGTACTTC. Encoded protein: CASSWTAQETQYF.

The chain joins TRBV5-1 to TRBJ2-2; 11 nucleotides match TRBD1. Germline V gene data show CDR1 as SGHRS and CDR2 as YFSETQ. The V gene end was trimmed by 4 bases and the J gene end by 4 bases; junction bases not matched to a gene: 3. The CDR3 is made up of 15 amino acids. CDR3: CASSGGQGVTGELFF. As DNA, the CDR3 is TGCGCCAGCAGCGGGGGACAGGGGGTCACCGGGGAGCTGTTTTTT.

The rearrangement links TRBV14 to TRBJ2-7, with unresolved D. Germline V gene data show CDR1 as SGHDN and CDR2 as FVKESK. The CDR3 sequence is 13 residues long. Trimming removed 2 bases from V and 5 bases from J, with 10 bases in between. This CDR3 reads CASSQSLSHEQYF. CDR3 bases: TGTGCCAGCAGCCAAAGCCTTAGCCACGAGCAGTACTTC.

V and J are TRBV4-1 and TRBJ2-6; 11 positions match TRBD1. Trimming cost V 3 bases and J 1 base; bases outside gene matches: 5. The CDR3 covers 18 residues. CDR1 is MGHRA and CDR2 is YSYEKL in the germline V gene. CDR3 amino acids: CASSQPDRGRSGANVLTF. CDR3 coding DNA: TGCGCCAGCAGCCAGCCGGACAGGGGGCGATCTGGGGCCAACGTCCTGACTTTC.

The rearrangement links TRBV7-9 to TRBJ2-7, with D possibly matching TRBD1 (6 bases). Trimming left V 5 bases short and J 3 bases short, with 11 bases between. CDR1 is SEHNR and CDR2 is FQNEAQ in the germline V gene (reference sequence). The CDR3 runs 13 residues. The CDR3 nucleotides are TGTGCCAGCAGCAGAGGACAGATCTACGAGCAGTACTTC. This codes for CASSRGQIYEQYF.

The chain has TRBV7-9 and TRBJ2-5; no definite D call. Germline V gene lookup returns CDR1 SEHNR and CDR2 FQNEAQ (reference sequence). This CDR3 region has 14 residues. Trimming took off 3 bases at V and 5 bases at J, with 13 bases between the two ends. The DNA for the CDR3 is TGTGCCAGCAGCTTTCCGGGCCGTCGGGAGACCCAGTACTTC. Protein: CASSFPGRRETQYF.

In regard to this clone: The junction departs from the called germline gene at one end, perhaps through a read error. This rearrangement joins TRBV7-9 to TRBJ2-1, with 11 bases identical to TRBD2. CDR3 length: 15 amino acids. Germline CDR1 and CDR2: SEHNR and FQNEAQ (reference sequence). The CDR3 DNA is TGTGCCAGCAGATTAGCGGGAGGGCTAAGCGTTGGGCAGTTCTTC. It translates to CASRLAGGLSVGQFF.

The chain couples TRBV4-1 to TRBJ1-5, with D possibly TRBD1 on 5 matching bases. The CDR3 extends over 15 amino acids. V dropped 0 bases and J dropped 9 bases, with 15 bases sitting between them. Per the germline V gene, CDR1 is MGHRA and CDR2 is YSYEKL. The CDR3, as DNA: TGCGCCAGCAGCCAAGAGGGACCGACCCCGGGGCCCCAGCATTTT. Translating gives CASSQEGPTPGPQHF.

The V call is TRBV5-6, the J call TRBJ2-3; D gene uncertain. V was cut by 0 bases and J by 2 bases, with 7 bases left in between. Germline V lookup: CDR1 SGHDT, CDR2 YYEEEE. The CDR3 spans 14 residues. The CDR3 region is CASSLGGFTDTQYF. The CDR3 DNA follows: TGTGCCAGCAGCTTGGGGGGATTCACAGATACGCAGTATTTT.